This section outlines one T cell receptor (beta chain) sequence together with its context. V lost 7 bases, J lost 2 bases, and 10 bases stayed unmatched. The CDR3 totals 16 residues. CDR1 and CDR2 from the germline V gene are SQVTM and ANQGSEA. Of the isolated RNA, all was reverse transcribed, and so the sequenced material was expressed TCRB transcripts. Profiling relied on immunoSEQ multiplex PCR, and the TCRdb table lists in-frame clones only, not all of them. The repertoire includes 300,000 to 450,000 clones, around a fifth of them detected once, and about 0.045% sits in the top ten. The sample is drawn from a study of beta chain features in type 1 diabetes. Via the markers CD45RO/CCR7/CD25/CD127/CD95/CD27, stem cell-like memory, regulatory, central memory and naive CD4+ cells were sorted.

This TCR came from a woman aged 18 to 35 in good health. The chain recombines TRBV29-1 with TRBJ2-1; 11 nucleotides match TRBD2. Sequenced input: naive CD4+ T cells from blood. The CDR3 DNA follows: TGCAGCGCGAACCCCGGGACTAGCGGAGCCTACAATGAGCAGTTCTTC. Encoded protein: CSANPGTSGAYNEQFF.